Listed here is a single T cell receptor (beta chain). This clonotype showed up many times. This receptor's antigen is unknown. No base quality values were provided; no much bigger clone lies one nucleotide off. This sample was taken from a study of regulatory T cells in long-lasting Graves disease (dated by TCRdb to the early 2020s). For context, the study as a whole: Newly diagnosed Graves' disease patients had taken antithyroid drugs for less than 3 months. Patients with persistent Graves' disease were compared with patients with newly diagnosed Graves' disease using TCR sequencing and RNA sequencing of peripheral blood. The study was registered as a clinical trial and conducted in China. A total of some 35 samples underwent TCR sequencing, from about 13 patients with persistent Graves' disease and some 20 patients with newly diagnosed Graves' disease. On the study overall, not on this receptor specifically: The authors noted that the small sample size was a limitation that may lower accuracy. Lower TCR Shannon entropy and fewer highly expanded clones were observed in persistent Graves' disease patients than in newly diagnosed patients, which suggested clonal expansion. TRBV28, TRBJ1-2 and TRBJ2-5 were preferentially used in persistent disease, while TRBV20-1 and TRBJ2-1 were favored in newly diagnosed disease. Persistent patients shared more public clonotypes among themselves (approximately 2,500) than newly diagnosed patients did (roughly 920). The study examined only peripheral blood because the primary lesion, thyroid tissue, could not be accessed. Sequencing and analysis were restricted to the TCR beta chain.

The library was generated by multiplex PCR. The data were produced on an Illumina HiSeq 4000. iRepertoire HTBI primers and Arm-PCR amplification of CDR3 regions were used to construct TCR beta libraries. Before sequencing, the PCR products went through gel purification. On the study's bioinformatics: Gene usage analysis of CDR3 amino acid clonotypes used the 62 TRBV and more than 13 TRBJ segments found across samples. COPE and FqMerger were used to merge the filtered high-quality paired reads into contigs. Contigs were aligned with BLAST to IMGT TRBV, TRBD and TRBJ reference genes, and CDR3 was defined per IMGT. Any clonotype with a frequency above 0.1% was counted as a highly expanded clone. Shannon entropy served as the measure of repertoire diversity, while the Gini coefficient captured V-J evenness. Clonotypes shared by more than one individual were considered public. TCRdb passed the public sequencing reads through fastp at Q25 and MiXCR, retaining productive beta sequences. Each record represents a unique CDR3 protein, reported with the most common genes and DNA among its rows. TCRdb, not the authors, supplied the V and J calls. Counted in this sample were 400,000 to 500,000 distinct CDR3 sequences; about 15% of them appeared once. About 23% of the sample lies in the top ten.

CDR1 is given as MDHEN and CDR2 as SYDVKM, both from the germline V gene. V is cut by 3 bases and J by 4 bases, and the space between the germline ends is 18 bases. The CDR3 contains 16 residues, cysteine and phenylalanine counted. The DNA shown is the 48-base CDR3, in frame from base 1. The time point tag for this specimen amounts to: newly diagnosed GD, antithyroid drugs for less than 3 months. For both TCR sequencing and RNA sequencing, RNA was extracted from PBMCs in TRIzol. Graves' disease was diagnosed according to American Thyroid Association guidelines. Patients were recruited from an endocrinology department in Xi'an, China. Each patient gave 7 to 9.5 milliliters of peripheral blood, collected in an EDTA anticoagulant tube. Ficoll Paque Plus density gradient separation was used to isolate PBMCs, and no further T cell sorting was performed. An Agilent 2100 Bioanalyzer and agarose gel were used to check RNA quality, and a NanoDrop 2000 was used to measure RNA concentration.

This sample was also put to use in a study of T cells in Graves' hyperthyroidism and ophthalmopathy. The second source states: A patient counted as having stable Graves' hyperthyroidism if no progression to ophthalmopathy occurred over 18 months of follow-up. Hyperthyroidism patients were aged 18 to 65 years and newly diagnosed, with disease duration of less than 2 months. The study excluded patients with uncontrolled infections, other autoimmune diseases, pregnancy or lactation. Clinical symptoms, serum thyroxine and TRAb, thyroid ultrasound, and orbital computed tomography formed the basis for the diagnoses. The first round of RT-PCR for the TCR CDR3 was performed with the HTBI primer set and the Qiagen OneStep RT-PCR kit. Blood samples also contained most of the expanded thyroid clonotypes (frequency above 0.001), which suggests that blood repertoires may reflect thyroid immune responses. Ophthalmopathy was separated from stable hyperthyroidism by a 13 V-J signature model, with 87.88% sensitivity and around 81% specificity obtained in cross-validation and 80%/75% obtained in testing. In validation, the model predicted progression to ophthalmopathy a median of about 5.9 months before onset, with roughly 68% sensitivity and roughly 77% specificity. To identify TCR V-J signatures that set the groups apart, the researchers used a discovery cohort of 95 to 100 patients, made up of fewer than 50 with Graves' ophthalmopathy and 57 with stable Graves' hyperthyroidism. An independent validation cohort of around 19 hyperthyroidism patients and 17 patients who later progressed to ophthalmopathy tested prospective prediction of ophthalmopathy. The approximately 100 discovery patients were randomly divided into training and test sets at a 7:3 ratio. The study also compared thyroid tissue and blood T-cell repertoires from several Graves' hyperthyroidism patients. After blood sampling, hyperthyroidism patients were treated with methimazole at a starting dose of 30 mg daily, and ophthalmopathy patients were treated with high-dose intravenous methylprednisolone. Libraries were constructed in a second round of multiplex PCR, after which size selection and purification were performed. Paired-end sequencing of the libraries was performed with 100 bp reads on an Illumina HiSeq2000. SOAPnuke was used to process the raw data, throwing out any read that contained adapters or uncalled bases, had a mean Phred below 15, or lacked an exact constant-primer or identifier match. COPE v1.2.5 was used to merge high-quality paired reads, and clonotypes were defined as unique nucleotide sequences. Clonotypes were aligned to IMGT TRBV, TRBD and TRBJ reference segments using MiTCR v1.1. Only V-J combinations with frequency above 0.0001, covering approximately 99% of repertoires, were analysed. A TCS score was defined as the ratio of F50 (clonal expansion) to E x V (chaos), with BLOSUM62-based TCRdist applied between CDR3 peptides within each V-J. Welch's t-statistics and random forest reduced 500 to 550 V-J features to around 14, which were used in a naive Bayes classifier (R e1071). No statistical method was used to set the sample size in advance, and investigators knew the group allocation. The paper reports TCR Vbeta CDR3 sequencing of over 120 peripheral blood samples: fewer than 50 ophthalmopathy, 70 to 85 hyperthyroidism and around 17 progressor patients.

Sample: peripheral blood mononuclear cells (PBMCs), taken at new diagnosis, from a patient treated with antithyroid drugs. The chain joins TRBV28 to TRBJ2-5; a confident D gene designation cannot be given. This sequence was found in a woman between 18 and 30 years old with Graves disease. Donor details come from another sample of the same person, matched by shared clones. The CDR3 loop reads CASSLPRVDYGETQYF. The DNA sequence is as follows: TGTGCCAGCAGTTTGCCTCGGGTAGATTATGGAGAGACCCAGTACTTC.